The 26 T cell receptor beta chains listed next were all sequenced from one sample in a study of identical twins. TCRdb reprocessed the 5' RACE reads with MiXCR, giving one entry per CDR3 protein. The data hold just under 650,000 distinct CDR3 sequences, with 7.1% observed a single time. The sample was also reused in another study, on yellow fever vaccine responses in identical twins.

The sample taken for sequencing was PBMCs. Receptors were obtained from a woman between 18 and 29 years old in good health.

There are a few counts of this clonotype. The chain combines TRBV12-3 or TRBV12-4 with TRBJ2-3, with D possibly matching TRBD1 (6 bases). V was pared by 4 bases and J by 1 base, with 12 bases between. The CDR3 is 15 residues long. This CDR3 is CASSYQGSGTDTQYF. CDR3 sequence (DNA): TGTGCCAGCAGTTACCAGGGGAGCGGCACAGATACGCAGTATTTT.

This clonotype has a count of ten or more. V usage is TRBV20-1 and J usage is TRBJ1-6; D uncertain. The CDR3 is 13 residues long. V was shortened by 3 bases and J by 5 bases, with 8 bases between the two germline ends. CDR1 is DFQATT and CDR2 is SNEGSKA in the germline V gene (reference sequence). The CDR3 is CSASEVNNSPLHF. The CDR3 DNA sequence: TGCAGTGCTAGTGAAGTGAATAATTCACCCCTCCACTTT.

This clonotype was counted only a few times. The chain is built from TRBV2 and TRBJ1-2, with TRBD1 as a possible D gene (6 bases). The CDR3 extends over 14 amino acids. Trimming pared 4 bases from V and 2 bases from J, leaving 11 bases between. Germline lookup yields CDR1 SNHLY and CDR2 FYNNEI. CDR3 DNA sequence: TGTGCCAGCAGTGTGGAACAGGGCAACTATGGCTACACCTTC. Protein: CASSVEQGNYGYTF.

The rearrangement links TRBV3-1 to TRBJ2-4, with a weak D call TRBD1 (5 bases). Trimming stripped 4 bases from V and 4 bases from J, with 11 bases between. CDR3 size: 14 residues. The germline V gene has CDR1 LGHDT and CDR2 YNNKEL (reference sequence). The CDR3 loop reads CASSPDMLKNIQYF. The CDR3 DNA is TGTGCCAGCAGCCCGGACATGCTGAAAAACATTCAGTACTTC.

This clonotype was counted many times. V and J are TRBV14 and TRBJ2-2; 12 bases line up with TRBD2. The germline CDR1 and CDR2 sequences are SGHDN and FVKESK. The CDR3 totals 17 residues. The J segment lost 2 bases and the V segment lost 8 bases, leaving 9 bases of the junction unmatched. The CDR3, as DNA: TGTGCCAGCCATCTCGAGACTAGCGGGAGTAACACCGGGGAGCTGTTTTTT. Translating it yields CASHLETSGSNTGELFF.

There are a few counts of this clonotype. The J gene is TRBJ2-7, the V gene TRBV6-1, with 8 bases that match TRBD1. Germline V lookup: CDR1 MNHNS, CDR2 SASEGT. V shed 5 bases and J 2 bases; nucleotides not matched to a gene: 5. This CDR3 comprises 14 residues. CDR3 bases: TGTGCCAGCAGTCTCCGGACAGGGCCCTACGAGCAGTACGTC. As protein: CASSLRTGPYEQYV.

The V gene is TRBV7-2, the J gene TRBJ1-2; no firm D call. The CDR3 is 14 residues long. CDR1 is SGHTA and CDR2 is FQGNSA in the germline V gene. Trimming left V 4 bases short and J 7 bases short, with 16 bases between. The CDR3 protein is CASSSDSWGGGYTF. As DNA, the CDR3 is TGTGCCAGCAGCTCCGATAGTTGGGGAGGTGGCTACACCTTC. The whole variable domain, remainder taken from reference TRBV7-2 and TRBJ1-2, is GAGVSQSPSNKVTEKGKDVELRCDPISGHTALYWYRQSLGQGLEFLIYFQGNSAPDKSGLPSDRFSAERTGGSVSTLTIQRTQQEDSAVYLCASSSDSWGGGYTFGSGTRLTVV.

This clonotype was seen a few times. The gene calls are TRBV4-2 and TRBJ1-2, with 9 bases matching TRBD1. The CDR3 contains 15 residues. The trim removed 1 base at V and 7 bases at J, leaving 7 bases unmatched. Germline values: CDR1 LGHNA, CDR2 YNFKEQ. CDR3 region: CASSQGTGVNGGYTF. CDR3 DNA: TGTGCCAGCAGCCAAGGGACAGGGGTGAATGGTGGCTACACCTTC.

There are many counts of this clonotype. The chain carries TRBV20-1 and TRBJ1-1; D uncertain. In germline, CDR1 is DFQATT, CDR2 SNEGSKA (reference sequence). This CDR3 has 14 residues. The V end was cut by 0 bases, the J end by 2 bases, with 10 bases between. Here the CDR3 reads CSARETGRNTEAFF. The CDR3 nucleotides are TGCAGTGCTAGAGAGACCGGGCGCAACACTGAAGCTTTCTTT.

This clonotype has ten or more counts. In DNA, the CDR3 is TGTGCCAGTACCGATGGACTAGGACTTAACAATGAGCAGTTCTTC. Protein: CASTDGLGLNNEQFF. This chain links TRBV9 with TRBJ2-1, with 7 bases identical to TRBD2. The CDR3 spans 15 residues. Looked up from germline, CDR1 is SGDLS and CDR2 is YYNGEE. Trimming cost V 8 bases and J 5 bases; bases outside gene matches: 13.

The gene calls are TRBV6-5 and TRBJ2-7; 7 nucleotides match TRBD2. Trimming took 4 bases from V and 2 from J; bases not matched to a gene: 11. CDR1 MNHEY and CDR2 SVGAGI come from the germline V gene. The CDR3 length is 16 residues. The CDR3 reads CASSSSLAGHTYEQYF. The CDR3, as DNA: TGTGCCAGCAGTTCCTCATTAGCGGGTCATACCTACGAGCAGTACTTC.

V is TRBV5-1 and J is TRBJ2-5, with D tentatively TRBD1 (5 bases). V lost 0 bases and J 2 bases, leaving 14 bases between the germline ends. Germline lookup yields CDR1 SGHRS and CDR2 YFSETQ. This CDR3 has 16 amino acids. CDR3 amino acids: CASSLVSYRGQETQYF. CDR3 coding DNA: TGCGCCAGCAGCTTGGTGTCGTATAGGGGACAAGAGACCCAGTACTTC. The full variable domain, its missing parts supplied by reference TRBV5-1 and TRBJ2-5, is KAGVTQTPRYLIKTRGQQVTLSCSPISGHRSVSWYQQTPGQGLQFLFEYFSETQRNKGNFPGRFSGRQFSNSRSEMNVSTLELGDSALYLCASSLVSYRGQETQYFGPGTRLLVL.

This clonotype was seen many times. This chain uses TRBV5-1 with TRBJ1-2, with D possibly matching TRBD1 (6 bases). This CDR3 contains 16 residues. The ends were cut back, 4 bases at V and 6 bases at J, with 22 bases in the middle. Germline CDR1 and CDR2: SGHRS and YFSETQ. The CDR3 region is CASSAGVSAIADGYTF. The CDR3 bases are TGCGCCAGCAGCGCAGGGGTTTCGGCAATCGCGGATGGCTACACCTTC.

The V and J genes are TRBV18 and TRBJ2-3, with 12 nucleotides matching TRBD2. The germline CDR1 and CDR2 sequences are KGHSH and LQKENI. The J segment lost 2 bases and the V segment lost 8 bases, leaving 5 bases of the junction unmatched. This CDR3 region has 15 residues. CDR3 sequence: CASHWTSGATDTQYF. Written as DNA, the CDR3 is TGTGCCAGCCATTGGACTAGCGGGGCCACAGATACGCAGTATTTT.

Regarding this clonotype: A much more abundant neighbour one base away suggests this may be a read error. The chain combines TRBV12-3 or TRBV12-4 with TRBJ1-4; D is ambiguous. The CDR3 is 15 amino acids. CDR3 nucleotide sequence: TGTGCCTGCAGTTTAAATTCTGGGCAGCATGAAAAACTGTTTTTT. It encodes CACSLNSGQHEKLFF.

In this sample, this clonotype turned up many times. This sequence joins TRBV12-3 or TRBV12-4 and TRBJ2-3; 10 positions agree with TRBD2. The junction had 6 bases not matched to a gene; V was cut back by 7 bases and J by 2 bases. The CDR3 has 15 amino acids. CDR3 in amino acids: CASKLLAGHTDTQYF. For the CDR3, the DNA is TGTGCCAGCAAACTACTAGCGGGGCACACAGATACGCAGTATTTT.

Here the CDR3 DNA reads TGCAGTGTGGGGGATGGGGAAAAACTGTTTTTT. This sequence encodes CSVGDGEKLFF. The chain uses TRBV20-1 and TRBJ1-4; tentative D call: TRBD1 (5 bases). V lost 7 bases to trimming and J lost 8 bases, with 11 bases between them. The V gene's germline CDR1 is DFQATT and CDR2 SNEGSKA (reference sequence). CDR3 size: 11 residues.

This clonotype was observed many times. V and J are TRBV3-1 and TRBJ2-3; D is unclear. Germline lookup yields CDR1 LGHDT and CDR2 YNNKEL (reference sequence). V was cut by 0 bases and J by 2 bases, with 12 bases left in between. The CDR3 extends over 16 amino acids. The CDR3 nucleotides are TGTGCCAGCAGCCAAGAGATCGGCCACAACACAGATACGCAGTATTTT. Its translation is CASSQEIGHNTDTQYF.

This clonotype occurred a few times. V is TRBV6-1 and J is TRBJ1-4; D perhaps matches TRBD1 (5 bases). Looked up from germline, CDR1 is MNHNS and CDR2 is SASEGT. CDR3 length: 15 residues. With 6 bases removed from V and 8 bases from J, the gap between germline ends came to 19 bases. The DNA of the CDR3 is TGTGCCAGCAGCCAATCGGGGGGAGCCGGGGAAAAACTGTTTTTT. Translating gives CASSQSGGAGEKLFF.

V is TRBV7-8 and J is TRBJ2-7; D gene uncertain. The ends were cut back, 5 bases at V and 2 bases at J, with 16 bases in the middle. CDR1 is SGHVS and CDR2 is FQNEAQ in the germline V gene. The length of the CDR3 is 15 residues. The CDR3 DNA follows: TGTGCCAGCAGCCTGTTTCGCACCGGACCCTACGAGCAGTACTTC. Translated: CASSLFRTGPYEQYF.

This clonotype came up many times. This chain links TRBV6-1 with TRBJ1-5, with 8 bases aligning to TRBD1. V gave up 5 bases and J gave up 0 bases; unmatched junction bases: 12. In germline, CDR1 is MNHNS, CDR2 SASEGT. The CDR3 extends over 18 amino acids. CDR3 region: CASSQTGGLGYSNQPQHF. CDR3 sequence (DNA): TGTGCCAGCAGTCAAACAGGGGGTTTGGGTTATAGCAATCAGCCCCAGCATTTT.

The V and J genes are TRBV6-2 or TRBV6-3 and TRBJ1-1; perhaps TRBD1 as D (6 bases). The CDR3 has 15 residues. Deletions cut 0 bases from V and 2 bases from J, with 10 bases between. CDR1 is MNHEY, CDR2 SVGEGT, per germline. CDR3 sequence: CASSYSGDTNTEAFF. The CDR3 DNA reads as TGTGCCAGCAGTTACTCCGGGGACACTAACACTGAAGCTTTCTTT.

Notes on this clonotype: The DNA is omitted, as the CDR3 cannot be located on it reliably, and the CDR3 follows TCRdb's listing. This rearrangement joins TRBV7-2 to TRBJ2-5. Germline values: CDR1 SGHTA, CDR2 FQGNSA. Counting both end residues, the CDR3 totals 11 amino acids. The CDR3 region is CASSLILAQYF.

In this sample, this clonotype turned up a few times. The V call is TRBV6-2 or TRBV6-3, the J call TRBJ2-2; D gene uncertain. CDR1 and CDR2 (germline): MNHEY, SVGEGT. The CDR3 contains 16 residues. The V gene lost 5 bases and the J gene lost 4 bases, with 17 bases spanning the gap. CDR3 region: CASSRSSTWSTGELFF. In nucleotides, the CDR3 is TGTGCCAGCAGTCGGTCGAGTACTTGGAGCACCGGGGAGCTGTTTTTT.

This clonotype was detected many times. The CDR3: CASNTGYSSTDTQYF. DNA for the CDR3: TGTGCCAGCAATACAGGGTATTCTAGCACAGATACGCAGTATTTT. The V gene is TRBV2, the J gene TRBJ2-3; TRBD1 might be the D (6 bases). The CDR3 contains 15 residues. V was pared by 7 bases and J by 0 bases, with 14 bases between. The germline V gene encodes CDR1 SNHLY and CDR2 FYNNEI.

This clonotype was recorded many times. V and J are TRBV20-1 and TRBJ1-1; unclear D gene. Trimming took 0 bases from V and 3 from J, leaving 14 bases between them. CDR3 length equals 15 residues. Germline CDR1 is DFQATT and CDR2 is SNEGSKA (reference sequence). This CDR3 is CSARDMAGSDTEAFF. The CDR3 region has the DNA TGCAGTGCTAGAGATATGGCCGGCAGTGACACTGAAGCTTTCTTT.